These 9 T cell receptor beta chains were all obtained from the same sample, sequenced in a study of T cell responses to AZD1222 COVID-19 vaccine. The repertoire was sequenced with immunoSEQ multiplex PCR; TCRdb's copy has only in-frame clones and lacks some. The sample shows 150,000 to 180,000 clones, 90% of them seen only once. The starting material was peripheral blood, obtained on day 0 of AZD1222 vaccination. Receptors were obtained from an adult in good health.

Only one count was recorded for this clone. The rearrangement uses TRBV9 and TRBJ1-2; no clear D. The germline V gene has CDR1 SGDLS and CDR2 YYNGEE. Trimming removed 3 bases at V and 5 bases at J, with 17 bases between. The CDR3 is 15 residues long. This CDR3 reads CASSAASGLGYGYTF. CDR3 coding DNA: TGTGCCAGCAGCGCCGCGTCAGGATTAGGGTATGGCTACACCTTC. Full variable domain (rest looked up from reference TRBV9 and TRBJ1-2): DSGVTQTPKHLITATGQRVTLRCSPRSGDLSVYWYQQSLDQGLQFLIQYYNGEERAKGNILERFSAQQFPDLHSELNLSSLELGDSALYFCASSAASGLGYGYTFGSGTRLTVV.

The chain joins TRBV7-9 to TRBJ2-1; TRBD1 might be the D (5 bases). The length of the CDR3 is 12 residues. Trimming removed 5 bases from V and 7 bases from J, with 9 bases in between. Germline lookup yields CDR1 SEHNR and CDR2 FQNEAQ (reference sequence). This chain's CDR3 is CASSTKGNEQFF. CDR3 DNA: TGTGCCAGCAGCACCAAGGGGAATGAGCAGTTCTTC.

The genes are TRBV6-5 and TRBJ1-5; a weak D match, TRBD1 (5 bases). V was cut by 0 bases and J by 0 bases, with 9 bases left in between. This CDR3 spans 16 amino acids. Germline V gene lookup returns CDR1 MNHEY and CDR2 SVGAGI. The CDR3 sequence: CASSYSGGDSNQPQHF. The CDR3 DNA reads TGTGCCAGCAGTTACTCGGGGGGTGATAGCAATCAGCCCCAGCATTTT.

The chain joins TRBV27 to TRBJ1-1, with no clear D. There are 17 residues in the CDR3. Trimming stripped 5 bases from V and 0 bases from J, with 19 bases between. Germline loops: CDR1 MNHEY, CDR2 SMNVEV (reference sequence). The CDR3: CASSPNRKPSMNTEAFF. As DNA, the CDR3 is TGTGCCAGCAGTCCGAACAGAAAACCGAGCATGAACACTGAAGCTTTCTTT.

For the CDR3, the DNA is TGTGCCAGCAGCCCTAGCCTGGATCTCAGGGAGACCCAGTACTTC. It encodes CASSPSLDLRETQYF. This chain connects TRBV28 to TRBJ2-5; tentative D call: TRBD2 (5 bases). This CDR3 spans 15 amino acids. Germline V gene sequence: CDR1 MDHEN, CDR2 SYDVKM. The ends were cut back, 6 bases at V and 5 bases at J, with 19 bases in the middle.

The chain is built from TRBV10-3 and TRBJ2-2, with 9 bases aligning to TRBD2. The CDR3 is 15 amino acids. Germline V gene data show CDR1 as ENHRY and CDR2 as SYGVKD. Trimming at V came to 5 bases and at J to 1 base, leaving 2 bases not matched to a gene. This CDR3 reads CAISTSGWNTGELFF. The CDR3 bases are TGTGCCATCAGTACTAGCGGGTGGAACACCGGGGAGCTGTTTTTT.

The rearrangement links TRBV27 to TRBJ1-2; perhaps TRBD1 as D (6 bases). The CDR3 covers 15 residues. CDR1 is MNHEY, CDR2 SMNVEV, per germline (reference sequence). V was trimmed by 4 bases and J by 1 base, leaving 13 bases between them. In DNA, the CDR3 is TGTGCCAGCAGTTCCCGACGGGGGCTTAACTATGGCTACACCTTC. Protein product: CASSSRRGLNYGYTF.

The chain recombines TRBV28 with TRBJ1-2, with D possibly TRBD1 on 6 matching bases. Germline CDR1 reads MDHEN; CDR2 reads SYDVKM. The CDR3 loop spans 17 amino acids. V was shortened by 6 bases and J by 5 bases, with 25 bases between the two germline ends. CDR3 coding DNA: TGTGCCAGCAGCCTAGCGCCCTTTCGGGGGCCTGAGTATGGCTACACCTTC. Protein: CASSLAPFRGPEYGYTF.

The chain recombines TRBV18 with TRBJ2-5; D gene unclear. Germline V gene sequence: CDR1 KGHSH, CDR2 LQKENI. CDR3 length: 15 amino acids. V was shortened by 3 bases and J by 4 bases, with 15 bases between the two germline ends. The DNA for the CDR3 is TGTGCCAGCTCACCGGTTGGGGAACACGGAGAGACCCAGTACTTC. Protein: CASSPVGEHGETQYF. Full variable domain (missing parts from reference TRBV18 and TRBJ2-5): NAGVMQNPRHLVRRRGQEARLRCSPMKGHSHVYWYRQLPEEGLKFMVYLQKENIIDESGMPKERFSAEFPKEGPSILRIQQVVRGDSAAYFCASSPVGEHGETQYFGPGTRLLVL.